In this sample, the clone carrying this T cell receptor (beta chain) turned up many times. The antigen is undetermined. Germline lookup yields CDR1 SQVTM and CDR2 ANQGSEA. The CDR3 runs 12 residues. The V gene lost 7 bases and the J gene lost 0 bases, with 9 bases spanning the gap. This sample was taken from a study of T cells in Graves' hyperthyroidism and ophthalmopathy. Orbital computed tomography, thyroid ultrasound, serum thyroxine and TRAb, and clinical symptoms together informed the diagnoses. When hyperthyroidism was first diagnosed, the blood sample was taken, preceding any ophthalmopathy symptoms. General study results and limits: Progression to ophthalmopathy was predicted a median of roughly seven months early. Most thyroid clonotypes expanded above 0.001 appeared in blood too.

TCR beta CDR3 regions were amplified from RNA. First-round RT-PCR with HTBI primers amplified the TCR CDR3 region. TCRdb passed the multiplex PCR reads through MiXCR, listing each CDR3 protein once. Of roughly 580,000 distinct CDR3 sequences listed, 14% were seen once; the top ten hold 5.8%. The receptor was isolated from a woman aged 25-40 years with Graves' hyperthyroidism that later progressed to Graves' ophthalmopathy. The sample was blood. V and J are TRBV29-1 and TRBJ1-1; no clear D gene. The DNA for the CDR3 is TGCAGCGGAAAGGATCTGAACACTGAAGCTTTCTTT. Protein: CSGKDLNTEAFF.